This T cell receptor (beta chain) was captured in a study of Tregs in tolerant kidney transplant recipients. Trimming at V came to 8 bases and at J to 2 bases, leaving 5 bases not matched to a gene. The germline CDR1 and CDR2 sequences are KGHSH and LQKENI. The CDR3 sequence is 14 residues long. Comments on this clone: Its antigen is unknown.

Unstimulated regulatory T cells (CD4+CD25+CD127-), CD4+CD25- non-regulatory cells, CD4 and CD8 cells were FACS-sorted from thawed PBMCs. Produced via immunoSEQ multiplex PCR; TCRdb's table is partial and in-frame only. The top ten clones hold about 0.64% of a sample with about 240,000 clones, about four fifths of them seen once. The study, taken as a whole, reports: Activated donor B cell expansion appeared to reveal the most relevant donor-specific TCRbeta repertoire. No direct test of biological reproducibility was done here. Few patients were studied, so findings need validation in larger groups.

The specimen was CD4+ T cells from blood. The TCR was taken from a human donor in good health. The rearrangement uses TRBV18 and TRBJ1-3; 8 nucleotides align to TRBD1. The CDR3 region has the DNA TGTGCCAGCGAAAACAGGGGGACTGGAAACACCATATATTTT. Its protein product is CASENRGTGNTIYF.